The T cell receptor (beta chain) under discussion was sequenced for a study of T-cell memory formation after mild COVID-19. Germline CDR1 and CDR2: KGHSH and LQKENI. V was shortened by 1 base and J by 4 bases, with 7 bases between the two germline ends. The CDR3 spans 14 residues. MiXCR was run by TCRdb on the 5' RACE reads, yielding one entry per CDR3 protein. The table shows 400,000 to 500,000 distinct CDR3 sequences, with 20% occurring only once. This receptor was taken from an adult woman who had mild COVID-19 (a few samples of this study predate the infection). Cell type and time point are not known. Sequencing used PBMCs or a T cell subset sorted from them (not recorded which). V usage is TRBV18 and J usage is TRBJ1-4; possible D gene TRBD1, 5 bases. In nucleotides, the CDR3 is TGTGCCAGCTCACCACGGGGGGATAATGAAAAACTGTTTTTT. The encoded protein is CASSPRGDNEKLFF.